This T cell receptor beta chain was profiled in a study of T cell changes during pregnancy in multiple sclerosis. CDR1 and CDR2 from the germline V gene are SGHNT and YYREEE (reference sequence). Trimming stripped 0 bases from V and 1 base from J, with 7 bases between. CDR3 size: 14 residues. Some clones are missing from TCRdb's copy, which holds only in-frame ones; the method was immunoSEQ multiplex PCR. The sample includes over 25,000 clones, about nine tenths of them seen just once. This receptor was identified in a female donor in good health, enrolled as a control in a pregnancy study. Sequenced here: CD4+ T cells from peripheral blood mononuclear cells, sampled in the second trimester of pregnancy. This chain uses TRBV5-4 with TRBJ2-5; maybe TRBD2 (6 bases). This CDR3 reads CASSLVGGQETQYF. The CDR3, as DNA: TGTGCCAGCAGCTTGGTGGGGGGCCAAGAGACCCAGTACTTC.